This is a list of T cell receptor beta chains from one sample in a study of PD-1 blockade in classical Hodgkin lymphoma. Sequenced by immunoSEQ multiplex PCR; TCRdb stores in-frame clones only, minus some. Of tens of thousands of clones listed, approximately 90% are singletons. The sample was CD4+ T cells from blood, taken before the fourth cycle of nivolumab. The receptors shown here come from a human donor with classical Hodgkin lymphoma. The CDR3 runs from the conserved cysteine through the conserved F or W. Each record gives: clone size, V gene, J gene, D gene, CDR3 protein, CDR3 DNA. D genes are given only for firm matches. The size of a clone is reported for some rows only, either as once, few or many, or as a class for expanded clones.

clone_size: NA; v_call: TRBV2; j_call: TRBJ1-2; d_call: NA; cdr3_aa: CASGKLLEPTTVTF; cdr3_nt: TGTGCCAGCGGGAAGCTCCTCGAACCCACTACAGTAACCTTC
clone_size: NA; v_call: TRBV7-9; j_call: TRBJ2-1; d_call: TRBD2; cdr3_aa: CASSSASIAGADNEQFF; cdr3_nt: TGTGCCAGCAGCTCCGCATCAATAGCGGGAGCAGACAATGAGCAGTTCTTC
clone_size: NA; v_call: TRBV29-1; j_call: TRBJ2-1; d_call: NA; cdr3_aa: CSVGLVLNEQFF; cdr3_nt: TGCAGCGTTGGACTAGTTTTAAATGAGCAGTTCTTC
clone_size: once; v_call: TRBV30; j_call: TRBJ2-1; d_call: TRBD1; cdr3_aa: CAWSGPWDREQFF; cdr3_nt: TGTGCCTGGAGCGGACCTTGGGACAGGGAGCAGTTCTTC
clone_size: NA; v_call: TRBV28; j_call: TRBJ2-1; d_call: TRBD1; cdr3_aa: CASSRTGGNSYNEQFF; cdr3_nt: TGTGCCAGCAGCCGCACAGGGGGGAACTCCTACAATGAGCAGTTCTTC
clone_size: NA; v_call: TRBV5-1; j_call: TRBJ1-3; d_call: NA; cdr3_aa: CASSLDLQPGNTIYF; cdr3_nt: TGCGCCAGCAGCTTGGACCTACAGCCCGGAAACACCATATATTTT
clone_size: NA; v_call: TRBV19; j_call: TRBJ2-7; d_call: TRBD2; cdr3_aa: CASSRQAGGAQEQYF; cdr3_nt: TGTGCCAGTAGTCGTCAAGCGGGAGGGGCTCAGGAGCAGTACTTC
clone_size: NA; v_call: TRBV10-3; j_call: TRBJ2-2; d_call: NA; cdr3_aa: CAISQGGDTGELFF; cdr3_nt: TGTGCCATCAGTCAGGGGGGGGACACCGGGGAGCTGTTTTTT
clone_size: NA; v_call: TRBV19; j_call: TRBJ1-5; d_call: NA; cdr3_aa: CASRFQNQPQHF; cdr3_nt: TGTGCCAGTAGGTTCCAAAATCAGCCCCAGCATTTT
clone_size: NA; v_call: TRBV7-9; j_call: TRBJ2-1; d_call: TRBD2; cdr3_aa: CASSSGLAKDYNEQFF; cdr3_nt: TGTGCCAGCAGCTCAGGACTAGCGAAAGACTACAATGAGCAGTTCTTC
clone_size: NA; v_call: TRBV2; j_call: TRBJ2-7; d_call: NA; cdr3_aa: CASSADRGEQYF; cdr3_nt: TGTGCCAGCAGTGCTGATCGGGGCGAGCAGTACTTC
clone_size: once; v_call: TRBV13; j_call: TRBJ2-1; d_call: TRBD1; cdr3_aa: CASSRFPGQGYNEQFF; cdr3_nt: TGTGCCAGCAGCCGATTTCCGGGACAGGGATACAATGAGCAGTTCTTC
clone_size: NA; v_call: TRBV5-1; j_call: TRBJ1-1; d_call: TRBD1; cdr3_aa: CASSFSGQGTLEAFF; cdr3_nt: TGCGCCAGCAGCTTTTCGGGACAGGGGACTCTTGAAGCTTTCTTT
clone_size: NA; v_call: TRBV7-3; j_call: TRBJ2-3; d_call: NA; cdr3_aa: CASSLNPSYATDTQYF; cdr3_nt: TGTGCCAGCAGCTTAAACCCTAGCTATGCTACAGATACGCAGTATTTT
clone_size: once; v_call: TRBV6-5; j_call: TRBJ2-1; d_call: NA; cdr3_aa: CASSYMGTEQFF; cdr3_nt: TGTGCCAGCAGTTACATGGGGACTGAGCAGTTCTTC
clone_size: NA; v_call: TRBV2; j_call: TRBJ1-4; d_call: TRBD1; cdr3_aa: CASRRGGEKLFF; cdr3_nt: TGTGCCAGCCGCAGGGGGGGTGAAAAACTGTTTTTT
clone_size: once; v_call: TRBV7-6; j_call: TRBJ2-2; d_call: NA; cdr3_aa: CASSLGQAGHGELFF; cdr3_nt: TGTGCCAGCAGCTTAGGACAGGCGGGGCACGGGGAGCTGTTTTTT
clone_size: once; v_call: TRBV10-3; j_call: TRBJ2-3; d_call: NA; cdr3_aa: CAISSTDTQYF; cdr3_nt: TGTGCCATCAGTTCCACAGATACGCAGTATTTT
clone_size: NA; v_call: TRBV19; j_call: TRBJ1-1; d_call: NA; cdr3_aa: CASKVNTGTEAFF; cdr3_nt: TGTGCCAGTAAGGTCAACACGGGTACTGAAGCTTTCTTT
clone_size: NA; v_call: TRBV18; j_call: TRBJ2-1; d_call: NA; cdr3_aa: CASSPLGGTGVRGEQFF; cdr3_nt: TGTGCCAGCTCACCACTTGGCGGGACGGGGGTCAGGGGGGAGCAGTTCTTC
clone_size: NA; v_call: TRBV11-2; j_call: TRBJ2-7; d_call: TRBD2; cdr3_aa: CASSLDNLAGVLYEQYF; cdr3_nt: TGTGCCAGCAGCTTAGATAATCTAGCGGGAGTTCTCTACGAGCAGTACTTC
clone_size: NA; v_call: TRBV7-6; j_call: TRBJ2-6; d_call: NA; cdr3_aa: CASSLGGTSGANVLTF; cdr3_nt: TGTGCCAGCAGCTTAGGTGGGACCTCTGGGGCCAACGTCCTGACTTTC
clone_size: NA; v_call: TRBV2; j_call: TRBJ2-7; d_call: NA; cdr3_aa: CASRYDSSSYEQYF; cdr3_nt: TGTGCCAGCAGATACGACAGCAGCTCCTACGAGCAGTACTTC